The 18 T cell receptor beta chains below come from one sample, sequenced in a study of OX40 agonist ivuxolimab in advanced cancers. Generated by immunoSEQ multiplex PCR, the TCRdb table keeps only in-frame clones and is missing some. The table has some 77,000 clones, about 92% seen once; the top ten hold 4.5% to 5%. This specimen consisted of CD4+ or CD8+ T cells sorted from blood, obtained in a trial of the OX40 agonist ivuxolimab. The receptors originated from an adult with an advanced solid tumor such as melanoma, head and neck, liver or kidney cancer.

The chain uses TRBV12-5 and TRBJ2-1; D uncertain. Trimming pared 5 bases from V and 8 bases from J, leaving 16 bases between. The length of the CDR3 is 14 residues. Germline V gene lookup returns CDR1 LGHNT and CDR2 FRNRAP. This CDR3 reads CASGASLSGHEQFF. CDR3 nucleotide sequence: TGTGCTAGTGGTGCTTCTTTAAGTGGCCATGAGCAGTTCTTC.

This clone showed up just once. J is TRBJ2-3 and V is TRBV29-1, with 8 bases lining up with TRBD2. V gave up 7 bases and J gave up 5 bases; unmatched junction bases: 8. The CDR3 length is 13 residues. The germline V gene has CDR1 SQVTM and CDR2 ANQGSEA. CDR3 residues: CSASAGEGDTQYF. DNA of the CDR3: TGCAGCGCCTCAGCGGGAGAGGGAGATACGCAGTATTTT.

The V call is TRBV5-6, the J call TRBJ1-1, with a possible D match to TRBD1 (5 bases). The CDR3 is 11 amino acids. Trimming took off 3 bases at V and 8 bases at J, with 8 bases between the two ends. Germline values: CDR1 SGHDT, CDR2 YYEEEE. CDR3 amino acids: CASSSYREAFF. CDR3 nucleotide sequence: TGTGCCAGCAGCTCCTACAGGGAAGCTTTCTTT.

The chain carries TRBV18 and TRBJ2-3; 9 positions agree with TRBD2. Unmatched junction bases numbered 5, after V lost 3 bases and J lost 4 bases. This CDR3 is 15 amino acids long. Per the germline V gene, CDR1 is KGHSH and CDR2 is LQKENI. CDR3 DNA: TGTGCCAGCTCACCTAGCGGGAGTCTCGCAGATACGCAGTATTTT. Amino acid sequence: CASSPSGSLADTQYF. The variable domain in full, with the rest retrieved from reference TRBV18 and TRBJ2-3, is NAGVMQNPRHLVRRRGQEARLRCSPMKGHSHVYWYRQLPEEGLKFMVYLQKENIIDESGMPKERFSAEFPKEGPSILRIQQVVRGDSAAYFCASSPSGSLADTQYFGPGTRLTVL.

This chain connects TRBV19 to TRBJ1-4, with a possible D match to TRBD1 (5 bases). This CDR3 spans 15 amino acids. Trimming shortened V by 3 bases and J by 7 bases, and 15 bases separated the two germline ends. CDR1 and CDR2 (germline): LNHDA, SQIVND (reference sequence). The CDR3 nucleotides read TGTGCCAGTAGTATCGGGGCCGGAGGGGCTGAAAAACTGTTTTTT. This codes for CASSIGAGGAEKLFF.

CDR3 in amino acids: CASSIGPADEKLFF. In DNA, the CDR3 is TGTGCCAGTAGTATTGGACCAGCGGATGAAAAACTGTTTTTT. The chain links TRBV19 to TRBJ1-4; D remains ambiguous. V was cut by 3 bases and J by 6 bases, with 11 bases left in between. Germline values: CDR1 LNHDA, CDR2 SQIVND (reference sequence). The CDR3 is 14 amino acids.

The chain uses TRBV4-1 and TRBJ2-4, with TRBD2 matching 9 bases. Trimming at V came to 1 base and at J to 7 bases, leaving 5 bases not matched to a gene. CDR1 MGHRA and CDR2 YSYEKL come from the germline V gene. This CDR3 is built from 15 residues. Written as DNA, the CDR3 is TGCGCCAGCAGCCAAGGTGCGGGAGGGCTCAACATTCAGTACTTC. Amino acids: CASSQGAGGLNIQYF.

The CDR3 loop reads CAFIGNSGANVLTF. CDR3 DNA: TGTGCCTTCATAGGGAACTCTGGGGCCAACGTCCTGACTTTC. The chain couples TRBV30 to TRBJ2-6; no firm D call. From germline, CDR1 is GTSNPN and CDR2 SVGIG (reference sequence). V was cut by 7 bases and J by 0 bases, with 10 bases left in between. The CDR3 runs 14 residues.

The chain links TRBV29-1 to TRBJ1-2, with D perhaps matching TRBD1 (6 bases). This CDR3 has 13 amino acids. V was shortened by 6 bases and J by 2 bases, with 13 bases between the two germline ends. Germline V gives CDR1 SQVTM, CDR2 ANQGSEA. CDR3 residues: CSVVGQGNYGYTF. CDR3 in DNA: TGCAGCGTGGTTGGGCAGGGGAACTATGGCTACACCTTC.

This chain uses TRBV7-2 with TRBJ2-3; 11 positions match TRBD2. After removal of 0 bases from V and 3 bases from J, the junction contained 8 bases not matched to a gene. The CDR3 is 18 amino acids. Germline V lookup: CDR1 SGHTA, CDR2 FQGNSA. In nucleotides, the CDR3 is TGTGCCAGCAGCTTAGCGCTTACTAGCGGGGGCGGGACAGATACGCAGTATTTT. Its translation is CASSLALTSGGGTDTQYF. The variable domain in full, with the rest retrieved from reference TRBV7-2 and TRBJ2-3, is GAGVSQSPSNKVTEKGKDVELRCDPISGHTALYWYRQSLGQGLEFLIYFQGNSAPDKSGLPSDRFSAERTGGSVSTLTIQRTQQEDSAVYLCASSLALTSGGGTDTQYFGPGTRLTVL.

This chain uses TRBV7-8 with TRBJ2-7, with D possibly being TRBD1 (6 bases). V was clipped by 1 base and J by 0 bases, with 7 bases between them. Germline V CDR1 and CDR2: SGHVS, FQNEAQ. The CDR3 length is 14 residues. The CDR3 coding sequence is TGTGCCAGCAGCTTAGGACAGGTCTCCTACGAGCAGTACTTC. It yields the protein CASSLGQVSYEQYF.

As concerns this clone: At one of its ends the junction is not consistent with the germline gene, which may arise from a read error. CDR3 protein: CASSRQTGGRF. The CDR3 region has the DNA TGTGCCAGTAGTAGGCAGACAGGGGGACGTTTT. The chain carries TRBV19 and TRBJ1-4; 9 bases line up with TRBD1. CDR3 length: 11 amino acids. The germline V gene has CDR1 LNHDA and CDR2 SQIVND (reference sequence).

The chain carries TRBV9 and TRBJ1-2, with 9 bases lining up with TRBD1. CDR1 is SGDLS, CDR2 YYNGEE, per germline. V was clipped by 4 bases and J by 6 bases; unmatched bases: 7. The CDR3 contains 14 residues. In nucleotides, the CDR3 is TGTGCCAGCAGCACCCGGGACAGGGCTGATGGCTACACCTTC. Its translation is CASSTRDRADGYTF. Based on the CDR3 plus reference TRBV9 and TRBJ1-2, the full variable domain is DSGVTQTPKHLITATGQRVTLRCSPRSGDLSVYWYQQSLDQGLQFLIQYYNGEERAKGNILERFSAQQFPDLHSELNLSSLELGDSALYFCASSTRDRADGYTFGSGTRLTVV.

This chain joins TRBV7-3 and TRBJ1-2; 9 bases fit TRBD1. The CDR3 runs to 14 residues. CDR1 and CDR2 from the germline V gene are SGHTA and FQGTGA. The junction had 6 bases not matched to a gene; V was cut back by 5 bases and J by 5 bases. CDR3 region: CASSARGQGYGYTF. The CDR3 DNA follows: TGTGCCAGCAGCGCCCGAGGACAGGGGTATGGCTACACCTTC. Full variable domain (outside the CDR3, taken from reference TRBV7-3 and TRBJ1-2): GAGVSQTPSNKVTEKGKYVELRCDPISGHTALYWYRQSLGQGPEFLIYFQGTGAADDSGLPNDRFFAVRPEGSVSTLKIQRTERGDSAVYLCASSARGQGYGYTFGSGTRLTVV.

The chain uses TRBV6-5 and TRBJ1-2; D not certain. V dropped 6 bases and J dropped 0 bases, with 2 bases sitting between them. Germline assignment: CDR1 MNHEY and CDR2 SVGAGI. The CDR3 runs to 11 residues. In DNA form, the CDR3 reads TGTGCCAGCAGGTCTAACTATGGCTACACCTTC. It translates to CASRSNYGYTF.

The chain carries TRBV9 and TRBJ2-3; D is perhaps TRBD1 or TRBD2 (5 bases each). CDR3 length: 14 residues. V lost 0 bases and J 7 bases, leaving 12 bases between the germline ends. Per germline, CDR1 SGDLS and CDR2 YYNGEE. As DNA, the CDR3 is TGTGCCAGCAGCGTAGGAGGGGAAGGAAATACGCAGTATTTT. Translating it yields CASSVGGEGNTQYF.

V is TRBV18 and J is TRBJ2-2, with D hard to call. The ends were cut back, 3 bases at V and 3 bases at J, with 8 bases in the middle. The CDR3 totals 14 residues. Germline V gene sequence: CDR1 KGHSH, CDR2 LQKENI. This CDR3 reads CASSPLSDTGELFF. For the CDR3, the DNA is TGTGCCAGCTCACCCCTAAGTGACACCGGGGAGCTGTTTTTT.

The rearrangement links TRBV4-3 to TRBJ2-3; tentative D call: TRBD2 (6 bases). Trimming took 0 bases from V and 3 from J, leaving 16 bases between them. The CDR3 is made up of 17 amino acids. The germline gives CDR1 LGHNA, CDR2 YSLEER. CDR3 bases: TGCGCCAGCAGCCAAGATAAGCGGGTTTGGGGAACAGATACGCAGTATTTT. Its translation is CASSQDKRVWGTDTQYF.